The rows below give T cell receptor beta chains drawn from one sample of a study of shared clonotypes between healthy human individuals. The protocol was immunoSEQ multiplex PCR, while the TCRdb copy is restricted to in-frame clones and leaves out a portion. The table includes 550,000 to 750,000 clones, 95% to 96% detected once. The sequencing sample was made of naive CD8+ T cells sorted from blood. The receptors come from a woman under 40 in good health. Each CDR3 is given with its conserved first and last residue. A D gene is named only where the DNA matches it firmly. The size entry is marked missing in some rows and otherwise reads once, few, many or a size class.

j_gene | abundance | d_gene | v_gene | CDR3nt | CDR3aa
TRBJ2-7 | NA | NA | TRBV28 | TGTGCCAGCAGATCACTAGCTCAGGAGCAGTACTTC | CASRSLAQEQYF
TRBJ2-5 | NA | TRBD2 | TRBV7-8 | TGTGCCAGCAGCTTAGAACTAGCGGGAGGGGAGACCCAGTACTTC | CASSLELAGGETQYF
TRBJ1-1 | NA | NA | TRBV6-1 | TGTGCCAGCAGCGAACAATTACAGGGCCCCATAGAAGCTTTCTTT | CASSEQLQGPIEAFF
TRBJ2-7 | NA | NA | TRBV10-2 | TGCGCCAGCAGTGATCTGGCAGCCTACGAGCAGTACTTC | CASSDLAAYEQYF
TRBJ2-1 | NA | TRBD2 | TRBV28 | TGTGCCAGCAGTTGGGGGGGTGAGCAGTTCTTC | CASSWGGEQFF
TRBJ2-5 | NA | TRBD2 | TRBV6-5 | TGTGCCAGCAGTTATCCGACTAGCGGGAGTGGAGAGACCCAGTACTTC | CASSYPTSGSGETQYF
TRBJ2-1 | NA | TRBD1 | TRBV29-1 | TGCAGCGGGTTAGGACAGGGAGCGGGTGAGCAGTTCTTC | CSGLGQGAGEQFF
TRBJ1-1 | NA | NA | TRBV19 | TGTGCCAGTAGTATCCGGGGATTGAACACTGAAGCTTTCTTT | CASSIRGLNTEAFF
TRBJ2-1 | NA | TRBD1 | TRBV27 | TGTGCCAGCAGTCAGACAGGGGACAGCTACAATGAGCAGTTCTTC | CASSQTGDSYNEQFF
TRBJ2-5 | NA | TRBD2 | TRBV11-2 | TGTGCCAGCAGCGTTACTAGCGGGAGAGAGACCCAGTACTTC | CASSVTSGRETQYF
TRBJ2-7 | NA | NA | TRBV19 | TGTGCCAGTAGTGTGGACGGCACCTACGAGCAGTACTTC | CASSVDGTYEQYF
TRBJ2-7 | NA | NA | TRBV11-2 | TGTGCCAGCAGCTTAGATGCCGAGCAGTACTTC | CASSLDAEQYF
TRBJ1-3 | NA | TRBD1 | TRBV15 | TGTGCCACCAGCCCCGGGACAGGGATTTTCGGGACAAACACCATATATTTT | CATSPGTGIFGTNTIYF
TRBJ1-1 | NA | TRBD1 | TRBV11-2 | TGTGCCAGCCGTTTCAACCGGGACAGGGGAGGGGACACTGAAGCTTTCTTT | CASRFNRDRGGDTEAFF
TRBJ2-5 | NA | TRBD2 | TRBV4-1 | TGCGCCAGCAGCCTCCGACTAGCCCAAGAGACCCAGTACTTC | CASSLRLAQETQYF
TRBJ2-1 | NA | NA | TRBV7-8 | TGTGCCAGCAGCGCAGGGGCCCCCTCCTACAATGAGCAGTTCTTC | CASSAGAPSYNEQFF
TRBJ1-3 | NA | TRBD1 | TRBV4-1 | TGCGCCAGCAGCCAAGGAATTACCGACAGGGCAAAAGGAAACACCATATATTTT | CASSQGITDRAKGNTIYF
TRBJ2-2 | NA | NA | TRBV4-1 | TGCGCCAGCTCGGTGGGAGTCAACACCGGGGAGCTGTTTTTT | CASSVGVNTGELFF
TRBJ2-1 | NA | TRBD2 | TRBV7-6 | TGTGCCAGCAGCTTAGCGGCTAGCGGGAACTCCTACAATGAGCAGTTCTTC | CASSLAASGNSYNEQFF
TRBJ1-2 | NA | NA | TRBV5-5 | TGTGCCAGCAGCTTGGGACAGCTCCCCTATGGCTACACCTTC | CASSLGQLPYGYTF
TRBJ1-5 | NA | NA | TRBV23-1 | TGCGCCAGCAGTCAATCCAATACGGGAGGGAGTCCTGTAAGGAGCAATCAGCCCCAGCATTTT | CASSQSNTGGSPVRSNQPQHF
TRBJ1-4 | once | NA | TRBV6-5 | TGTGCCAGCAGTTACGTTCGAGGGACTAATGAAAAACTGTTTTTT | CASSYVRGTNEKLFF
TRBJ2-2 | once | NA | TRBV11-1 | TGTGCCAGCAGACCGGTACCGCGGGACACCGGGGAGCTGTTTTTT | CASRPVPRDTGELFF
TRBJ2-3 | NA | NA | TRBV5-4 | TGTGCCAGCAGCTGGGGTGGGTCGATTAGCACAGATACGCAGTATTTT | CASSWGGSISTDTQYF
TRBJ2-7 | NA | NA | TRBV5-6 | TGTGCCAGCAGCTTCGGGTACGAGCAGTACTTC | CASSFGYEQYF
TRBJ2-1 | NA | NA | TRBV30 | TGTGCCTGGAGTGTATGGGGGGGGCATGAGCAGTTCTTC | CAWSVWGGHEQFF
TRBJ1-4 | NA | NA | TRBV11-2 | TGTGCCAGCAGCTTAAGGGCAACTAATGAAAAACTGTTTTTT | CASSLRATNEKLFF
TRBJ2-1 | NA | NA | TRBV9 | TGTGCCAGCAGCGGAGAAGGGGCCCCGAACAATGAGCAGTTCTTC | CASSGEGAPNNEQFF
TRBJ1-1 | NA | TRBD1 | TRBV7-9 | TGTGCCAGCGTACAGGGGGCGTCGGCTTTCTTT | CASVQGASAFF
TRBJ1-2 | NA | NA | TRBV6-1 | TGTGCCAGCAGTGATTCTAGGGGCGCCCTCGGCTACACCTTC | CASSDSRGALGYTF
TRBJ2-7 | NA | NA | TRBV14 | TGTGCCAGCAGTCCTACCGGAGCCTACGAGCAGTACTTC | CASSPTGAYEQYF
TRBJ2-1 | NA | NA | TRBV5-1 | TGCGCCAGCAGACGGGAAAGTTCTTTCGGCAATGAGCAGTTCTTC | CASRRESSFGNEQFF
TRBJ1-5 | NA | TRBD1 | TRBV28 | TGTGCCAGCAGTTTTCGTCAGGGGGCCAATCAGCCCCAGCATTTT | CASSFRQGANQPQHF
TRBJ2-1 | once | TRBD2 | TRBV23-1 | TGCGCCAGCAGTCAATGGGCGGGAGTGGGAGAGCAGTTCTTC | CASSQWAGVGEQFF
TRBJ2-2 | NA | NA | TRBV5-5 | TGTGCCAGCAGCTTGTCTCTGGGACGGTTGACCGGGGAGCTGTTTTTT | CASSLSLGRLTGELFF
TRBJ1-5 | NA | NA | TRBV7-9 | TGTGCCAGCAGCTTAGGGGGGTTCAACCAGCCCCAGCATTTT | CASSLGGFNQPQHF
TRBJ1-1 | NA | NA | TRBV19 | TGTGCCAGTAGTACAGGGATCCGGACTCTAAATGAAGCTTTCTTT | CASSTGIRTLNEAFF
TRBJ2-7 | NA | TRBD1 | TRBV27 | TGTGCCAGCAGTCGGACAGGGGCCTACGAGCAGTACTTC | CASSRTGAYEQYF
TRBJ2-1 | NA | NA | TRBV19 | TGTGCCAGTAGTGCCAGGACATCAGACAATGAGCAGTTCTTC | CASSARTSDNEQFF
TRBJ2-1 | NA | TRBD2 | TRBV19 | TGTGCCAGTAATCCTTCCCATACCCGGGAGGGCCCCTACAATGAGCAGTTCTTC | CASNPSHTREGPYNEQFF
TRBJ1-4 | NA | TRBD1 | TRBV2 | TGTGCCAGCAGTGAAAAAGCGACAGGGGGAAATGAAAAACTGTTTTTT | CASSEKATGGNEKLFF
TRBJ2-7 | NA | NA | TRBV5-6 | TGTGCCAGCAGCTCGTGGTCAGGCAGATCCGCCTACGAGCAGTACTTC | CASSSWSGRSAYEQYF
TRBJ1-3 | NA | NA | TRBV6-5 | TGTGCCAGCAGTTACTCGGTAGCTGGAAACACCATATATTTT | CASSYSVAGNTIYF
TRBJ2-7 | NA | NA | TRBV27 | TGTGCCAGCACCCCGGTTGGGGGCTTAAGCGAGCAGTACTTC | CASTPVGGLSEQYF
TRBJ2-3 | NA | NA | TRBV2 | TGTGCCAGCAGTGAAGCAGGCACCACAGATACGCAGTATTTT | CASSEAGTTDTQYF
TRBJ2-5 | NA | TRBD2 | TRBV10-1 | TGCGCCAGCCAAAGGATCGGCGGGAGGGCCGGTGAGACCCAGTACTTC | CASQRIGGRAGETQYF
TRBJ2-7 | NA | NA | TRBV2 | TGTGCCAGCAGTGATTCCCCGGGACATTCTTACGAGCAGTACTTC | CASSDSPGHSYEQYF
TRBJ2-7 | NA | TRBD2 | TRBV10-1 | TGCGCCAGCAGTGAGTCGAAGTTGGCGGGAGGGAACTACGAGCAGTACTTC | CASSESKLAGGNYEQYF
TRBJ2-7 | once | NA | TRBV28 | TGTGCCAGCAGTCCGAGGAGCTCCTACGAGCAGTACTTC | CASSPRSSYEQYF
TRBJ2-7 | NA | NA | TRBV29-1 | TGCAGCGTTATCAGGTCCTACGAGCAGTACTTC | CSVIRSYEQYF
TRBJ2-1 | NA | TRBD2 | TRBV28 | TGTGCCAGCAGTTCCCGGACTAGCATTTCTGAGGAGCAGTTCTTC | CASSSRTSISEEQFF
TRBJ1-3 | once | NA | TRBV5-4 | TGTGCCAGCAGCTTGGATGGGGCTGGAAACACCATATATTTT | CASSLDGAGNTIYF
TRBJ1-1 | once | NA | TRBV27 | TGTGCCAGCAGTACTCGGTCCGGGAACACTGAAGCTTTCTTT | CASSTRSGNTEAFF